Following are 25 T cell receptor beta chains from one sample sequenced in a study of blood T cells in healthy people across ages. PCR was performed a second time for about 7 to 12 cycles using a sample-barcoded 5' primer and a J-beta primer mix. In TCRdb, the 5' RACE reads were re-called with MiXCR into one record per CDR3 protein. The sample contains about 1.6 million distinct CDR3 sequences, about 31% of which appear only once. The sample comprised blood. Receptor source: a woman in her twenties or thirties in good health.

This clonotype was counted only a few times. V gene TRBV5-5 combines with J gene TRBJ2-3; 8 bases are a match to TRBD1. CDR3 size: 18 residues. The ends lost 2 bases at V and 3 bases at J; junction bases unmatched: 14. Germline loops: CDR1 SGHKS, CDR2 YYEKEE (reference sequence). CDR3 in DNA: TGTGCCAGCAGCTTTCGGTCCTTGGACAGGGAGCTGACAGATACGCAGTATTTT. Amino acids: CASSFRSLDRELTDTQYF.

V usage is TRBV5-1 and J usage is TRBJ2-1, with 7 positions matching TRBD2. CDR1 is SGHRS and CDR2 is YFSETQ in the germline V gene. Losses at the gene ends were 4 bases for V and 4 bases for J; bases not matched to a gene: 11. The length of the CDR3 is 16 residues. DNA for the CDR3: TGCGCCAGCAGCGAGGATCCGGGACTAACTTACAATGAGCAGTTCTTC. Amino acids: CASSEDPGLTYNEQFF.

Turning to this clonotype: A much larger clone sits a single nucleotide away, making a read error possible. The DNA of the CDR3 is TGCGCCAGCAGCTTCAAGGGGAGGACAGATACGCGGTATTTT. Protein sequence: CASSFKGRTDTRYF. This chain links TRBV5-1 with TRBJ2-3, with D perhaps matching TRBD1 or TRBD2 (6 bases each). This CDR3 has 14 residues. CDR1 SGHRS and CDR2 YFSETQ come from the germline V gene.

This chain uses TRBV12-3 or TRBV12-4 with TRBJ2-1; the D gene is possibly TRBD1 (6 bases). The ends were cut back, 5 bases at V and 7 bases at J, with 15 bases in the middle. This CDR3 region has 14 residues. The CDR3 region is CASSGNRDRNEQFF. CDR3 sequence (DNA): TGTGCCAGCAGTGGCAACAGGGATAGGAATGAGCAGTTCTTC.

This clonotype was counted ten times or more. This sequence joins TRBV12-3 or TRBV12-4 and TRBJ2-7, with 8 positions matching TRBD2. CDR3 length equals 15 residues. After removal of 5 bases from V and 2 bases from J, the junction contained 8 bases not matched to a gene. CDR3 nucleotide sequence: TGTGCCAGCAGTCCCGAGGCGGGGGGCCCCTACGAGCAGTACTTC. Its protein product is CASSPEAGGPYEQYF.

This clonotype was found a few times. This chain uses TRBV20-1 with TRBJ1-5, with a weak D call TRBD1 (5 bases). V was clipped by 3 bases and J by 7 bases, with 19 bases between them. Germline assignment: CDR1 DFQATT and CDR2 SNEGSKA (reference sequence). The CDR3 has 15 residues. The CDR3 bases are TGCAGTGCTAGCGACAGCGTGGGGTCGGAACAGCCCCAGCATTTT. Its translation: CSASDSVGSEQPQHF.

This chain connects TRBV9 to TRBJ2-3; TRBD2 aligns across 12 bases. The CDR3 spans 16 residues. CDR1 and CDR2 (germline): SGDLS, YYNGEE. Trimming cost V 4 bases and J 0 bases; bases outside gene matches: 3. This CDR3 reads CASSKGTSGSTDTQYF. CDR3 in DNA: TGTGCCAGCAGCAAAGGGACTAGCGGGAGCACAGATACGCAGTATTTT.

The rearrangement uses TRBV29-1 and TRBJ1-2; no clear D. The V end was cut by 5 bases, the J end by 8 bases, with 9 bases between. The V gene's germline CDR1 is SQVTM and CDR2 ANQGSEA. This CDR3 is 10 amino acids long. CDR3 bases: TGCAGCGTTACCCCGGACGGCTACACCTTC. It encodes CSVTPDGYTF.

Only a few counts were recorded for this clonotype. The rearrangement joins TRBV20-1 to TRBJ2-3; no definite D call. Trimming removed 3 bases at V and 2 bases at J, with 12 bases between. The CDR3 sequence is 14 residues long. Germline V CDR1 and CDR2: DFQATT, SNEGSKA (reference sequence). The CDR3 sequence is CSASHPPPTDTQYF. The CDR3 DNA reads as TGCAGTGCTAGCCATCCGCCGCCCACAGATACGCAGTATTTT.

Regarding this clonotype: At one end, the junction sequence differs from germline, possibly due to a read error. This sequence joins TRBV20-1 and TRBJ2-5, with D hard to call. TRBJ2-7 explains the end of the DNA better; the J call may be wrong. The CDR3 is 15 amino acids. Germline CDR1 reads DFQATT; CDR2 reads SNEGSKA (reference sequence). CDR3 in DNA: TGCAGTGCTAAGAGTCCGAATACACTCTCCAACGAGCAGTACTTC. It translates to CSAKSPNTLSNEQYF.

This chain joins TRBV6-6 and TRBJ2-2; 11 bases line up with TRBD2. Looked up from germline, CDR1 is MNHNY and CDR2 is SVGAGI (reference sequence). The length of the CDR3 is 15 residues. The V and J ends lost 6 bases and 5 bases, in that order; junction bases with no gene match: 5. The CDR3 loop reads CASRRLAGNTGELFF. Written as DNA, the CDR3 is TGTGCCAGCAGGCGACTAGCGGGAAATACCGGGGAGCTGTTTTTT.

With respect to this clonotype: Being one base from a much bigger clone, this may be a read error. The CDR3 reads CASSRRQDMGYGHTF. The CDR3 DNA follows: TGTGCCAGCAGTCGACGACAGGACATGGGCTATGGCCACACCTTC. This sequence joins TRBV27 and TRBJ1-2, with D possibly matching TRBD1 (6 bases). This CDR3 contains 15 residues. CDR1 and CDR2 from the germline V gene are MNHEY and SMNVEV (reference sequence).

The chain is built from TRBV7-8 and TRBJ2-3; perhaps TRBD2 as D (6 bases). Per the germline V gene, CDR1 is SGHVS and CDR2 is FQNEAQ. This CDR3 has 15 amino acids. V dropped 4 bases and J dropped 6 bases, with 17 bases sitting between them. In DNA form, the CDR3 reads TGTGCCAGCAGCTCGTGGGGACTTCTCCCGGATACGCAGTATTTT. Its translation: CASSSWGLLPDTQYF.

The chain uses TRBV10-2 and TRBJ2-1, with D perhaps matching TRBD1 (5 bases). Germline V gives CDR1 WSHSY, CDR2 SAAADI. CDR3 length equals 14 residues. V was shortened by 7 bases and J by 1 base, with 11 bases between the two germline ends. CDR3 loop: CASIGDRSYNEQFF. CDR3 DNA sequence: TGCGCCAGCATAGGGGATCGATCCTACAATGAGCAGTTCTTC.

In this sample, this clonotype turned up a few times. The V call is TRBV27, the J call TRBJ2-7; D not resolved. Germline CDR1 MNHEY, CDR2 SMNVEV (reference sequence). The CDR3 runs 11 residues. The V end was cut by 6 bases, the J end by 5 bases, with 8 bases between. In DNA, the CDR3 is TGTGCCAGCAGCGTAGGCCACGAGCAGTACTTC. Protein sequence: CASSVGHEQYF.

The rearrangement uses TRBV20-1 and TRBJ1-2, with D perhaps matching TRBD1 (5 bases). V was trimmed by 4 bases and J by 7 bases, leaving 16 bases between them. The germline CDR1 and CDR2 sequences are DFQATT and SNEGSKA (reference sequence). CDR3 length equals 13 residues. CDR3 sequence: CSAIDRRSGGYTF. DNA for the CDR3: TGCAGTGCTATTGACAGAAGGAGCGGTGGCTACACCTTC.

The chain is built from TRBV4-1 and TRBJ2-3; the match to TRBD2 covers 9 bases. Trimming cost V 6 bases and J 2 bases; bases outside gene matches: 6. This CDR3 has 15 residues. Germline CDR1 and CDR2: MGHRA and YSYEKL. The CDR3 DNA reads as TGCGCCAGCAGTCCAGCGGGGGGATACACAGATACGCAGTATTTT. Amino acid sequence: CASSPAGGYTDTQYF.

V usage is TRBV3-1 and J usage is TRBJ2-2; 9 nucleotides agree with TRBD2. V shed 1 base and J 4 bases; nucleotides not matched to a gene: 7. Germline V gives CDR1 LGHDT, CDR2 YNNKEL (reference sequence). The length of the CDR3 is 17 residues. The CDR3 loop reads CASSQGSGGTSTGELFF. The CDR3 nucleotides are TGTGCCAGCAGCCAAGGGAGCGGGGGGACTTCCACCGGGGAGCTGTTTTTT.

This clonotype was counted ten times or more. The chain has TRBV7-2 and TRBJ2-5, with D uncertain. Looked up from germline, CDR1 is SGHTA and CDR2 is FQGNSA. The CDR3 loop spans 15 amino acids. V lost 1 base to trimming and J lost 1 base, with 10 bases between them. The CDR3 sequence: CASSLEAGIQETQYF. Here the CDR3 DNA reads TGTGCCAGCAGCTTAGAGGCCGGAATCCAAGAGACCCAGTACTTC.

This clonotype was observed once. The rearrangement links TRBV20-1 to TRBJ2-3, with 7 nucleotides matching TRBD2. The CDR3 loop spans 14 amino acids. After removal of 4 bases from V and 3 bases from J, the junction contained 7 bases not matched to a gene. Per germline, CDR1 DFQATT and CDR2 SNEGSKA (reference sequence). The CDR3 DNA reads TGCAGTGCTATACCCGGGGGGAATACAGATACGCAGTATTTT. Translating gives CSAIPGGNTDTQYF.

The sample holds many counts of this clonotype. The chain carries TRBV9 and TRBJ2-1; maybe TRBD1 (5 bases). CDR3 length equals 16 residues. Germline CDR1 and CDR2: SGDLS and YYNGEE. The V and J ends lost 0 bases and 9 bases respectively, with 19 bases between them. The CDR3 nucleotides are TGTGCCAGCAGCGTAGCTTCTGACCCCAAAAGGGGTGAGCAGTTCTTC. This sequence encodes CASSVASDPKRGEQFF.

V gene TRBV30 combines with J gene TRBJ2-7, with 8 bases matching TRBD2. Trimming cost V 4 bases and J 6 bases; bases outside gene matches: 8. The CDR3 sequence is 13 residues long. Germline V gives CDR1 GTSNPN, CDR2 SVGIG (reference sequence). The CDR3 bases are TGTGCCTGGAACCCCGGGAGGGCCGGCGAGCAGTACTTC. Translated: CAWNPGRAGEQYF.

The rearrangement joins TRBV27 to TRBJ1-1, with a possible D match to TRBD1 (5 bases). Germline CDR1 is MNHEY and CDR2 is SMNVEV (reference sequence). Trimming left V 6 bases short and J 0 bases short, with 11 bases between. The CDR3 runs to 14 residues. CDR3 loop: CASSATVLNTEAFF. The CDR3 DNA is TGTGCCAGCAGCGCGACAGTACTGAACACTGAAGCTTTCTTT.

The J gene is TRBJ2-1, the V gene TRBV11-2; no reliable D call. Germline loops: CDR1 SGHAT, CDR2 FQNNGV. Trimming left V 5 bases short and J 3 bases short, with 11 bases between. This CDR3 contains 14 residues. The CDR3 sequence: CASSVEEFYNEQFF. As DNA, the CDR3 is TGTGCCAGCAGCGTCGAGGAGTTCTACAATGAGCAGTTCTTC.

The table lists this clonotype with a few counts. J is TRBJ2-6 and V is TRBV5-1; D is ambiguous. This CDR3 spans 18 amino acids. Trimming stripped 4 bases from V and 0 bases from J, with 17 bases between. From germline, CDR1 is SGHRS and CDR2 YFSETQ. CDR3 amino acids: CASSLLSAQSSGANVLTF. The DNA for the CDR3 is TGCGCCAGCAGCCTACTCTCAGCCCAGAGCTCTGGGGCCAACGTCCTGACTTTC.